The rows below give T cell receptor beta chains drawn from one sample of a study of T-cell reconstitution after alpha-beta-depleted transplantation in children. TCRdb re-called the PCR reads with MiXCR, one entry per CDR3 protein. The table shows some 78,000 distinct CDR3 sequences, with roughly 15% occurring only once. Sequencing was performed on PBMCs, mostly from graft donor cells, taken 180 days after TCRalphabeta/CD19-depleted stem cell transplant. These receptors originate from a male patient aged 2-9 years who had a stem cell transplant for acute lymphoblastic leukemia, so the T cells may come from the graft donor. Each CDR3 is given with its conserved first and last residue. The D gene is left open where the match is weak. A clone size is listed for some rows: how often the clone was seen (once, few, many), or a class if it is expanded.

TRBJ1-1 TRBV20-1 NA many CSARASGSWRTEAFF TGCAGTGCTAGAGCGAGCGGCAGCTGGAGGACTGAAGCTTTCTTT
TRBJ2-7 TRBV28 NA few CASSLWRSYEQYF TGTGCCAGCAGTTTATGGCGCAGCTACGAGCAGTACTTC
TRBJ2-3 TRBV21-1 NA few CASSKARVRWPYTQYF TGTGCCAGCAGCAAAGCGCGGGTAAGGTGGCCATATACGCAGTATTTT
TRBJ2-3 TRBV18 TRBD1 few CASSPPGTGLPDTQYF TGTGCCAGCTCACCCCCCGGGACAGGGTTGCCAGATACGCAGTATTTT
TRBJ2-2 TRBV20-1 NA few CSARGLATMNTGELFF TGCAGTGCTAGAGGGTTAGCTACGATGAACACCGGGGAGCTGTTTTTT
TRBJ1-1 TRBV4-3 NA NA CASSQDSINTEAFF TGCGCCAGCAGCCAAGACAGCATAAACACTGAAGCTTTCTTT
TRBJ1-5 TRBV20-1 NA many CSAGDTGRASYSNQPQHF TGCAGTGCTGGGGATACAGGGAGGGCCAGCTATAGCAATCAGCCCCAGCATTTT
TRBJ2-1 TRBV3-1 TRBD1 NA CASSPRDRGRWEQFF TGTGCCAGCAGCCCCCGGGACAGGGGGCGCTGGGAGCAGTTCTTC
TRBJ2-7 TRBV7-9 NA few CASSQGLGQYF TGTGCCAGCAGCCAGGGGTTGGGACAGTACTTC
TRBJ1-1 TRBV14 NA few CASSHIPGRGPNTEAFF TGTGCCAGCAGCCATATACCCGGCAGGGGACCGAACACTGAAGCTTTCTTT
TRBJ2-3 TRBV7-2 TRBD2 few CASSAGGNTQYF TGTGCCAGCAGCGCGGGGGGCAATACGCAGTATTTT
TRBJ2-3 TRBV24-1 TRBD2 many CATSDREGVVADTQYF TGTGCCACCAGTGACCGGGAGGGAGTTGTTGCAGATACGCAGTATTTT
TRBJ1-5 TRBV6-2/TRBV6-3 NA NA CASSYSDRTNQPQHF TGTGCCAGCAGTTACTCCGACAGGACGAATCAGCCCCAGCATTTT
TRBJ2-2 TRBV20-1 TRBD2 few CSARESGRANGELFF TGCAGTGCTAGAGAGAGCGGGAGGGCCAACGGGGAGCTGTTTTTT
TRBJ2-2 TRBV2 NA NA CASRGLNTGELFF TGTGCCAGCAGGGGCCTGAACACCGGGGAGCTGTTTTTT
TRBJ1-5 TRBV20-1 NA NA CSAPTGFNQPQHF TGCAGTGCCCCGACAGGCTTCAATCAGCCCCAGCATTTT
TRBJ2-3 TRBV7-2 NA few CASSLVAGLRSDTQYF TGTGCCAGCAGCTTAGTTGCCGGACTAAGATCGGATACGCAGTATTTT
TRBJ2-7 TRBV20-1 NA NA CSGLGQGTSYEQYF TGCAGTGGACTGGGGCAGGGGACCTCCTACGAGCAGTACTTC
TRBJ2-5 TRBV20-1 TRBD2 NA CSARRPSGRMWETQYF TGCAGTGCTAGACGGCCTAGCGGGAGAATGTGGGAGACCCAGTACTTC
TRBJ2-4 TRBV4-2 TRBD2 few CASSQEAQRGGRGSKNIQYF TGTGCCAGCAGCCAAGAAGCCCAGCGGGGCGGGAGGGGCAGCAAAAACATTCAGTACTTC
TRBJ2-7 TRBV20-1 NA NA CSARALRPYEQYF TGCAGTGCCAGGGCCCTGCGCCCCTACGAGCAGTACTTC
TRBJ2-1 TRBV7-2 NA NA CASSSTFTPQFF TGTGCCAGCAGCTCGACTTTCACCCCGCAGTTCTTC
TRBJ2-4 TRBV20-1 NA NA CSASRGAKNIQYF TGCAGTGCTAGTCGGGGGGCCAAAAACATTCAGTACTTC
TRBJ2-3 TRBV5-1 NA NA CASSFSEGHTQYF TGCGCCAGCAGCTTTAGCGAGGGCCATACTCAGTATTTT
TRBJ1-1 TRBV6-2/TRBV6-3 NA many CASSPGQNTEAFF TGCGCCAGCAGCCCGGGACAGAACACTGAAGCTTTCTTT
TRBJ2-5 TRBV5-1 NA many CASSLARRQETQYF TGCGCCAGCAGCTTGGCCAGAAGACAAGAGACCCAGTACTTC
TRBJ1-5 TRBV7-2 NA few CASSLRDQPQHF TGTGCCAGCAGCCTCAGGGACCAGCCCCAGCATTTT
TRBJ1-2 TRBV11-1 TRBD1 few CASSFPAGQGAVNYGYTF TGTGCCAGCAGCTTCCCCGCGGGACAGGGGGCCGTTAACTATGGCTACACCTTC
TRBJ2-1 TRBV10-3 NA many CAVLHQGGSYNEQFF TGTGCCGTGCTACATCAAGGGGGCTCCTACAATGAGCAGTTCTTC
TRBJ2-5 TRBV5-1 NA few CASSSRGGAQETQYF TGCGCCAGCAGCTCCCGAGGGGGGGCCCAAGAGACCCAGTACTTC
TRBJ1-1 TRBV7-2 NA many CATFGGIAEAFF TGTGCCACCTTCGGGGGTATCGCTGAAGCTTTCTTT
TRBJ2-3 TRBV28 NA many CASSFSFDTSTDTQYF TGTGCCAGCAGTTTTAGTTTCGACACCTCCACAGATACGCAGTATTTT
TRBJ2-1 TRBV9 TRBD2 few CASSVLAGVILNNEQFF TGTGCCAGCAGCGTCCTAGCGGGAGTTATTCTCAACAATGAGCAGTTCTTC
TRBJ2-3 TRBV24-1 NA few CATSDPGGILRDTQYF TGTGCCACCAGTGACCCCGGGGGAATCCTGAGAGATACGCAGTATTTT
TRBJ1-1 TRBV12-3/TRBV12-4 NA NA CARSRGALPPEAFF TGTGCCAGAAGTAGGGGAGCCCTGCCCCCTGAAGCTTTCTTT
TRBJ2-1 TRBV5-1 TRBD2 NA CASTESGGPYNEQFF TGCGCCAGCACAGAGTCGGGGGGACCCTACAATGAGCAGTTCTTC
TRBJ2-7 TRBV7-6 NA few CASSLWPAHRENPYEQYF TGTGCCAGCTCCCTCTGGCCCGCGCACCGGGAGAACCCCTACGAGCAGTACTTC
TRBJ1-6 TRBV9 NA few CASSVDDNSPLHF TGTGCCAGCAGCGTAGACGATAATTCACCCCTCCACTTT
TRBJ2-1 TRBV3-1 NA NA CASCHWGGAYNEQFF TGTGCCAGCTGCCACTGGGGCGGAGCGTACAATGAGCAGTTCTTC
TRBJ1-1 TRBV6-5 NA few CASSYRGGTEAFF TGTGCCAGCAGTTACAGAGGGGGCACTGAAGCTTTCTTT
TRBJ2-5 TRBV20-1 TRBD2 few CSAISPSGRARETQYF TGCAGTGCTATCTCCCCTAGCGGGAGGGCCAGAGAGACCCAGTACTTC
TRBJ2-5 TRBV29-1 TRBD1 NA CSVSRDRGRGETQYF TGCAGCGTATCCCGGGACAGGGGGCGAGGGGAGACCCAGTACTTC
TRBJ2-7 TRBV7-9 NA NA CASSSPNPLASHEQYF TGTGCCAGCAGCTCACCGAATCCTCTAGCGTCCCACGAGCAGTACTTC